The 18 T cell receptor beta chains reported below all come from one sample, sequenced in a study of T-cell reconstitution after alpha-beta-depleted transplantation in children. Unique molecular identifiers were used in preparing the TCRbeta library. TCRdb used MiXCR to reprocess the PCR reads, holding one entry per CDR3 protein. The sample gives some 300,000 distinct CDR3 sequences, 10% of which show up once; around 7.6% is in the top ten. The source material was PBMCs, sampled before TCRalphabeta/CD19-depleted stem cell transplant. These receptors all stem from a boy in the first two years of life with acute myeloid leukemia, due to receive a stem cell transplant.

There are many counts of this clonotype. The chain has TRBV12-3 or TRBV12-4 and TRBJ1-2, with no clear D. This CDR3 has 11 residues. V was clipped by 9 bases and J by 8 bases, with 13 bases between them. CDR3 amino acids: CASRGNQGYTF. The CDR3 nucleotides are TGTGCCAGTCGGGGAAATCAGGGCTACACCTTC.

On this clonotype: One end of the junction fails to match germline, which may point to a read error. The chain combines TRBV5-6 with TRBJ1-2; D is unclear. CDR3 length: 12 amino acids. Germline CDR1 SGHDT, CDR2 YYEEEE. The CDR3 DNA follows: TGTGCCAGCAGCTGGGGATACCATGGCCACACCTTC. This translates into CASSWGYHGHTF.

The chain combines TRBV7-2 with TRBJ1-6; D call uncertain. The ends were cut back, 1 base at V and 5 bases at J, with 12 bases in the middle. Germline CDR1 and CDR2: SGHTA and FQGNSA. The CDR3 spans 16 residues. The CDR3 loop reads CASSLVGSTHNSPLHF. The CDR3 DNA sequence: TGTGCCAGCAGCTTAGTCGGCAGTACCCATAATTCACCCCTCCACTTT.

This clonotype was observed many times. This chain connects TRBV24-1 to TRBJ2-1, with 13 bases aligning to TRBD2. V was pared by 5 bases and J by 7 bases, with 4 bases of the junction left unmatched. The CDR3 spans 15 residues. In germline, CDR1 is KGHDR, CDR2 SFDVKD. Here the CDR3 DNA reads TGTGCCACCAGTGGACTAGCGGGAGGAAAAAATGAGCAGTTCTTC. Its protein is CATSGLAGGKNEQFF.

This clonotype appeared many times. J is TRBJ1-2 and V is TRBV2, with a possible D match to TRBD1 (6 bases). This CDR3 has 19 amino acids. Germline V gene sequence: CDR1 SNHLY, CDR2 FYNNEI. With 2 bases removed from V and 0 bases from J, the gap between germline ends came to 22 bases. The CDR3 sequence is CASSEWGLWDKDSNYGYTF. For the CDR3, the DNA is TGTGCCAGCAGTGAATGGGGACTGTGGGACAAGGACTCTAACTATGGCTACACCTTC.

CDR3 loop: CASSQAENTIYF. Here the CDR3 DNA reads TGTGCCAGCAGCCAAGCCGAAAACACCATATATTTT. The rearrangement uses TRBV28 and TRBJ1-3; D is undetermined. Trimming pared 6 bases from V and 6 bases from J, leaving 9 bases between. CDR3 length equals 12 residues. The germline gives CDR1 MDHEN, CDR2 SYDVKM.

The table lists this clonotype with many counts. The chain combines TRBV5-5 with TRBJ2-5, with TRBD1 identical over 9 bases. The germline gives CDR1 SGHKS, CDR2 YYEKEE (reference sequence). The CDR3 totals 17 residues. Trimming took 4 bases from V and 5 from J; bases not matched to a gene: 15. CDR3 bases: TGTGCCAGCAGCGCCAGATTACCGGGACAGGGAGGTGAGACCCAGTACTTC. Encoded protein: CASSARLPGQGGETQYF.

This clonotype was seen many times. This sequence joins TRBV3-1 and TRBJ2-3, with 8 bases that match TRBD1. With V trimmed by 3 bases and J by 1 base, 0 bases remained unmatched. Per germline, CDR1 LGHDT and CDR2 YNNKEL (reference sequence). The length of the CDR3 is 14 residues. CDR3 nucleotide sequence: TGTGCCAGCAGCCACAGGGGGCGCACAGATACGCAGTATTTT. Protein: CASSHRGRTDTQYF.

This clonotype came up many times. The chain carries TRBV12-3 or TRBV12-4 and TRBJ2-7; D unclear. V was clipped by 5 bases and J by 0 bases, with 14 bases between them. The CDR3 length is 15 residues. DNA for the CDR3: TGTGCCAGCAGTCTCCCGGCAGGCAGCTCCTACGAGCAGTACTTC. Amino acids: CASSLPAGSSYEQYF.

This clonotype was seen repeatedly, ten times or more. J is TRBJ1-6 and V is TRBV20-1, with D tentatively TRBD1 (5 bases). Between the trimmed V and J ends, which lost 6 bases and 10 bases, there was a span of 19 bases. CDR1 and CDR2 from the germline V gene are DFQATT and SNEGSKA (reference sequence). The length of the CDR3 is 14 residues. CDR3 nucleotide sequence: TGCAGTGCCCGGGACCTGGGCAGTCTATCACCCCTCCACTTT. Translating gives CSARDLGSLSPLHF.

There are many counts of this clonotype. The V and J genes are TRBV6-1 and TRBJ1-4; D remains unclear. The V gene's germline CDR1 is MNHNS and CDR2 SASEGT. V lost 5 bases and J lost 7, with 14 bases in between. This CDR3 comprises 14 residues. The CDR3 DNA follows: TGTGCCAGCAGTCTAGACCTGGTTGGTGAAAAACTGTTTTTT. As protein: CASSLDLVGEKLFF.

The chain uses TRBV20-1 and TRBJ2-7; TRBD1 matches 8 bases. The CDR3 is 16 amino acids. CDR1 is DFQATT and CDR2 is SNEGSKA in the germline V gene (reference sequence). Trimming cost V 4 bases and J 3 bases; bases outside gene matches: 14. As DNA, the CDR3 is TGCAGTGCTAACGGGGACAGGACAAGGAATATCTACGAGCAGTACTTC. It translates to CSANGDRTRNIYEQYF.

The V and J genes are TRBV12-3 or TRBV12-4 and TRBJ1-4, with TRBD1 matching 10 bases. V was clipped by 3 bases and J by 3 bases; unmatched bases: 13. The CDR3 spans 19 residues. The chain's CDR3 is CASSFPPLDRGPPNEKLFF. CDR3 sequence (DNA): TGTGCCAGCAGTTTCCCACCCCTCGACAGGGGGCCACCTAATGAAAAACTGTTTTTT.

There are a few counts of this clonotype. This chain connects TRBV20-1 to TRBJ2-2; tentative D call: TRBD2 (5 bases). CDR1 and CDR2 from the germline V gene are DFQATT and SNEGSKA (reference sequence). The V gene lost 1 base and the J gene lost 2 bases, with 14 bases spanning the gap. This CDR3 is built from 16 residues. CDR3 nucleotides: TGCAGTGCTAGAGTTCCTACCGGGATAAACACCGGGGAGCTGTTTTTT. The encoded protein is CSARVPTGINTGELFF.

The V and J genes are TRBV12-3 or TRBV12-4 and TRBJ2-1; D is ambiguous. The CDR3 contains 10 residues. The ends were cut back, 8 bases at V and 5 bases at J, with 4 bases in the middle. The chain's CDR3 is CASGDNEQFF. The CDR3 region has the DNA TGTGCCAGCGGGGACAATGAGCAGTTCTTC.

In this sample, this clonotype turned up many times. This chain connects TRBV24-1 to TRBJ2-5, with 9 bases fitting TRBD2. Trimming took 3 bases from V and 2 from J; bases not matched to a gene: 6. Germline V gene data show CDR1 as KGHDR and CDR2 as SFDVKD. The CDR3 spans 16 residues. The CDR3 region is CATSDPPTSGQETQYF. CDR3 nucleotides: TGTGCCACCAGTGATCCACCGACTAGCGGACAAGAGACCCAGTACTTC.

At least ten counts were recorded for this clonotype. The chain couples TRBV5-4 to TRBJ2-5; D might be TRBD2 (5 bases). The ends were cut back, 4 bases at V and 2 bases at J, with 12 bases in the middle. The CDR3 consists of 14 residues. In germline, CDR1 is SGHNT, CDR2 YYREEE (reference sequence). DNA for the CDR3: TGTGCCAGCAGCACCTACCGGGAACAAGAGACCCAGTACTTC. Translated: CASSTYREQETQYF.

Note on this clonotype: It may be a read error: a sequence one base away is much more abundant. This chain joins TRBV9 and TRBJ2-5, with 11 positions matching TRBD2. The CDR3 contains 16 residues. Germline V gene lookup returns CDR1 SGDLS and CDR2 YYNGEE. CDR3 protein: CASSVLAGGPQETQNF. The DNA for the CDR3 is TGTGCCAGCAGCGTACTAGCGGGAGGCCCACAAGAGACCCAGAACTTC.